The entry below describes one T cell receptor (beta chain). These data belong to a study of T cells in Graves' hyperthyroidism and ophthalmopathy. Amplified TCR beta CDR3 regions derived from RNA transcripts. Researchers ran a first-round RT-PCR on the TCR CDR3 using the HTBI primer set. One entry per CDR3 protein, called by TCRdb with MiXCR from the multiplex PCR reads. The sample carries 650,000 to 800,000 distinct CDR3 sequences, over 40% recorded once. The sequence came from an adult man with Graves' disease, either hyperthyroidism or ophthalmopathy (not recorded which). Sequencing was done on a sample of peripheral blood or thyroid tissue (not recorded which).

CDR3 in amino acids: CATQAGTANEKLFF. The CDR3 DNA sequence: TGTGCCACCCAAGCCGGGACAGCAAATGAAAAACTGTTTTTT. The chain combines TRBV10-3 with TRBJ1-4; 7 bases map to TRBD1. The V gene end was trimmed by 10 bases and the J gene end by 5 bases; junction bases not matched to a gene: 10. The CDR3 runs 14 residues. CDR1 ENHRY and CDR2 SYGVKD come from the germline V gene.